This TCR beta chain was profiled in a study of CD8 T cells in Susac syndrome. Trimming removed 3 bases from V and 9 bases from J, with 6 bases in between. Germline V gene lookup returns CDR1 LNHDA and CDR2 SQIVND (reference sequence). CDR3 length: 11 residues. When the RNA was reverse transcribed, random hexamers were used with an input of roughly 0.45 to 1 ug. Amplification of the TCR beta CDR3 was carried out by immunoSEQ multiplex PCR, which spanned a total of 54 Vbeta and 13 Jbeta segments. TCRdb independently ran MiXCR on the immunoSEQ multiplex PCR reads; one entry per CDR3 protein. This sample has fewer than 70,000 distinct CDR3 sequences, with 85% to 95% found just once. The individuals used as controls were healthy donors who had been matched for both age and sex.

The specimen was CD8+ T cells from PBMCs. V gene TRBV19 combines with J gene TRBJ2-1; the D gene is possibly TRBD2 (5 bases). The TCR originated in a human donor in good health. The CDR3, as DNA: TGTGCCAGTAGTATTAGCGTTGAGCAGTTCTTC. Translation gives CASSISVEQFF.